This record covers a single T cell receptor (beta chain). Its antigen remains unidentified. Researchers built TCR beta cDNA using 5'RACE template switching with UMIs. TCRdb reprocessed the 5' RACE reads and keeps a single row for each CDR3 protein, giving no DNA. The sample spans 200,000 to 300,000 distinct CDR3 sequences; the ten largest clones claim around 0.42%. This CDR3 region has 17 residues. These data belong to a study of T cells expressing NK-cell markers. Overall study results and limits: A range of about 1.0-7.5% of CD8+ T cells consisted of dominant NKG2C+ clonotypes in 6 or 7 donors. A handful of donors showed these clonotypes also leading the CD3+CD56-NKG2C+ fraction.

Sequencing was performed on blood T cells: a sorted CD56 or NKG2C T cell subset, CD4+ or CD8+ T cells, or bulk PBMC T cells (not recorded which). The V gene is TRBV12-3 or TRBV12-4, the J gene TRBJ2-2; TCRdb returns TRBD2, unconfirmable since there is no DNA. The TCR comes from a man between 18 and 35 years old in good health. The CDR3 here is CASVGVAGGTNTGELFF.